The source of this T cell receptor beta chain is a study of T cells in Graves' hyperthyroidism and ophthalmopathy. Amplification yielded TCR beta CDR3 regions, with RNA transcripts as the source. With the HTBI primer set, the TCR CDR3 went through a first round of RT-PCR. TCRdb reanalysed the multiplex PCR reads using MiXCR and keeps one entry per CDR3 protein. The sample lists about 55,000 distinct CDR3 sequences, approximately 57% occurring once. The PBMCs were sourced from fresh peripheral blood (about 10 ml). Germline V lookup: CDR1 SGHTA, CDR2 FQGTGA. The CDR3 loop spans 17 amino acids. The germline V and J ends were trimmed by 7 bases and 6 bases, with 25 bases remaining between them.

The chain carries TRBV7-3 and TRBJ2-1; no clear D gene. The TCR originated in a woman in her sixties or seventies with Graves' ophthalmopathy. The sample comprised blood. CDR3 amino acids: CASTPVSNWGLGNEQFF. In DNA form, the CDR3 reads TGTGCCAGCACTCCCGTGTCAAATTGGGGTTTAGGCAATGAGCAGTTCTTC.